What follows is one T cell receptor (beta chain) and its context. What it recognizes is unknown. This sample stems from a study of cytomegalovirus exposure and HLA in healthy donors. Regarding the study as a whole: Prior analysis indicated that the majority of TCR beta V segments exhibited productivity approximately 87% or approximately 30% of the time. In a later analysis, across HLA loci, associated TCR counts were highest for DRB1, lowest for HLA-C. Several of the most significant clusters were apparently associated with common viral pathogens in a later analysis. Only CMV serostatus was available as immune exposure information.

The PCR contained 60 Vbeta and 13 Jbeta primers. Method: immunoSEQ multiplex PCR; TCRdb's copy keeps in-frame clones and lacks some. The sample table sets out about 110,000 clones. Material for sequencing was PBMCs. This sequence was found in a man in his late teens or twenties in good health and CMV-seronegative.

The CDR3 DNA reads as TGCGCCAGCAGCTTGGTCGGACAGGGTGAAAGAAAACTGTTTTTT. Translated, it gives CASSLVGQGERKLFF. This sequence joins TRBV5-1 and TRBJ1-4; 8 bases are shared with TRBD1. The CDR3 has 15 amino acids. The ends lost 0 bases at V and 10 bases at J; junction bases unmatched: 8. In germline, CDR1 is SGHRS, CDR2 YFSETQ.